The TCR beta chain under discussion was sequenced for a study of blood T cell repertoires in COVID-19. As processed by the authors: Cell counts per sample came from amplifying reference gene primers. Clones were read by immunoSEQ multiplex PCR, and TCRdb kept only the in-frame ones, dropping some. That table is the source of V, J and clone size, and D and trimming were worked out from the DNA. The sample consists of 30,000 to 35,000 clones, 85% to 95% of them appearing once. V was pared by 3 bases and J by 1 base, with 15 bases between. The CDR3 is 16 amino acids. Germline CDR1 MDHEN, CDR2 SYDVKM. The chain couples TRBV28 to TRBJ1-2; D gene unclear. The receptor's source is a human donor in a cohort sampled during active COVID-19. Sequencing was carried out using peripheral blood. DNA for the CDR3: TGTGCCAGCAGTTTGGGAAGTGTCGGGATTAACTATGGCTACACCTTC. Translated, it gives CASSLGSVGINYGYTF.